These 22 T cell receptor beta chains were sequenced from one sample in a study of shared clonotypes between healthy human individuals. Some clones are missing from TCRdb's copy, which holds only in-frame ones; the method was immunoSEQ multiplex PCR. The table has approximately 1.9 million clones, 85% to 95% seen once. CD8 cells classed as naive were CD45RO-negative and positively selected for CCR7, excluding terminally differentiated effector memory CD45RA+ cells. Specimen: naive CD8+ T cells from PBMCs. These receptor sequences come from a man between 18 and 29 years old in good health. Some clones in this sample may be carry-over from other donors' samples.

This clone was counted once. The chain is built from TRBV5-1 and TRBJ1-1, with D possibly being TRBD1 (5 bases). CDR3 size: 16 residues. V was pared by 3 bases and J by 0 bases, with 15 bases between. From germline, CDR1 is SGHRS and CDR2 YFSETQ. CDR3 sequence (DNA): TGCGCCAGCAGCTCCTACCGGGGCAGGATGAACACTGAAGCTTTCTTT. Protein sequence: CASSSYRGRMNTEAFF.

This chain connects TRBV13 to TRBJ2-7; D is unresolved. V shed 3 bases and J shed 5 bases, with 8 bases lying between them. This CDR3 is built from 12 residues. Germline assignment: CDR1 PRHDT and CDR2 FYEKMQ (reference sequence). CDR3 in DNA: TGTGCCAGCAGCTTGACACGGGACGAGCAGTACTTC. Its protein product is CASSLTRDEQYF.

J is TRBJ2-7 and V is TRBV10-2; 9 positions agree with TRBD2. V was clipped by 2 bases and J by 4 bases; unmatched bases: 15. Per germline, CDR1 WSHSY and CDR2 SAAADI. CDR3 length: 18 residues. This chain's CDR3 is CASSEMVSGSLRQYEQYF. The CDR3 coding sequence is TGCGCCAGCAGTGAGATGGTTAGCGGGAGCCTGCGTCAATACGAGCAGTACTTC.

To note about this clone: The junction departs from the called germline gene at one end, perhaps through a read error. In DNA, the CDR3 is TGCGCCAGCAGCCCAACGGTTCTAGCGGGAGAACAAAGGGCTCTCTTC. It specifies CASSPTVLAGEQRALF. The rearrangement links TRBV4-1 to TRBJ2-1; 10 bases align to TRBD2. This CDR3 has 16 residues. The germline CDR1 and CDR2 sequences are MGHRA and YSYEKL.

V is TRBV4-2 and J is TRBJ1-4; TRBD1 agrees at 8 bases. Per the germline V gene, CDR1 is LGHNA and CDR2 is YNFKEQ. V trimming: 0 bases; J trimming: 5 bases; junction bases outside the gene matches: 5. This CDR3 spans 16 amino acids. CDR3 residues: CASSQDRTGRNEKLFF. CDR3 nucleotides: TGTGCCAGCAGCCAAGATAGGACAGGGAGGAATGAAAAACTGTTTTTT.

Note on this clone: At one of its ends the junction is not consistent with the germline gene, which may arise from a read error. The V and J genes are TRBV14 and TRBJ2-5; D call uncertain. The germline V gene encodes CDR1 SGHDN and CDR2 FVKESK. This CDR3 comprises 16 residues. CDR3 bases: TGTGCCAGCAGCCCCTACCAGGCCCCAGGCCAAAAGACCCAGTACTTC. Its translation is CASSPYQAPGQKTQYF.

Only one count was recorded for this clone. The junction does not match germline at one end; this may be a read error. J is TRBJ1-1 and V is TRBV9, with unresolved D. Per germline, CDR1 SGDLS and CDR2 YYNGEE. The length of the CDR3 is 15 residues. In DNA form, the CDR3 reads TGTGCCAGCAGCTCCACCCCGGCGACGGCCCCGGGGTCTCTCTTT. The encoded protein is CASSSTPATAPGSLF.

The V gene is TRBV28, the J gene TRBJ1-5; D remains ambiguous. This CDR3 comprises 14 residues. The V end was cut by 6 bases, the J end by 6 bases, with 15 bases between. CDR1 and CDR2 (germline): MDHEN, SYDVKM. The chain's CDR3 is CASSLLKTVQPQHF. As DNA, the CDR3 is TGTGCCAGCAGCTTGCTGAAGACGGTTCAGCCCCAGCATTTT. The full variable domain, its missing parts supplied by reference TRBV28 and TRBJ1-5, is DVKVTQSSRYLVKRTGEKVFLECVQDMDHENMFWYRQDPGLGLRLIYFSYDVKMKEKGDIPEGYSVSREKKERFSLILESASTNQTSMYLCASSLLKTVQPQHFGDGTRLSIL.

In this sample, this clone turned up once. The gene calls are TRBV27 and TRBJ1-5, with D possibly being TRBD1 (5 bases). Trimming removed 7 bases from V and 4 bases from J, with 14 bases in between. The germline CDR1 and CDR2 sequences are MNHEY and SMNVEV (reference sequence). This CDR3 has 14 residues. Here the CDR3 reads CASTTPGANQPQHF. CDR3 coding DNA: TGTGCCAGCACCACCCCTGGGGCAAATCAGCCCCAGCATTTT.

CDR3 in DNA: TGTGCCAGCAGTGAAAGTAGAAGTTGGACTGAAGCTTTCTTT. It is translated as CASSESRSWTEAFF. The chain carries TRBV6-1 and TRBJ1-1, with no clear D. Trimming left V 2 bases short and J 5 bases short, with 12 bases between. Per the germline V gene, CDR1 is MNHNS and CDR2 is SASEGT. The CDR3 extends over 14 amino acids.

CDR3 in amino acids: CASSLNMNTEAFF. CDR3 coding DNA: TGTGCCAGCAGCCTCAACATGAACACTGAAGCTTTCTTT. V usage is TRBV14 and J usage is TRBJ1-1; D call uncertain. There are 13 residues in the CDR3. Germline V gene lookup returns CDR1 SGHDN and CDR2 FVKESK. Trimming left V 4 bases short and J 0 bases short, with 6 bases between.

This rearrangement joins TRBV7-3 to TRBJ2-5; tentatively, D is TRBD1 (5 bases). Germline V lookup: CDR1 SGHTA, CDR2 FQGTGA. The V and J ends lost 5 bases and 4 bases respectively, with 11 bases between them. CDR3 size: 13 residues. The CDR3 coding sequence is TGTGCCAGCAGCCCACTCAGGGCAGAGACCCAGTACTTC. As protein: CASSPLRAETQYF. The full variable domain, its missing parts supplied by reference TRBV7-3 and TRBJ2-5, is GAGVSQTPSNKVTEKGKYVELRCDPISGHTALYWYRQSLGQGPEFLIYFQGTGAADDSGLPNDRFFAVRPEGSVSTLKIQRTERGDSAVYLCASSPLRAETQYFGPGTRLLVL.

A note on this clone: The sample has other DNA sequences that encode this CDR3 too. The V gene is TRBV5-1, the J gene TRBJ1-2; TRBD1 might be the D (6 bases). With 0 bases removed from V and 7 bases from J, the gap between germline ends came to 7 bases. The germline V gene has CDR1 SGHRS and CDR2 YFSETQ. This CDR3 comprises 12 residues. CDR3 DNA: TGCGCCAGCAGCTTGGCCAGGGGTGGCTACACCTTC. Protein product: CASSLARGGYTF.

About this clone: A single base separates this from a much larger clone, so it may be a read error. The same CDR3 is also encoded by other DNA sequences in this sample. The chain uses TRBV19 and TRBJ2-1; D is undetermined. Germline V lookup: CDR1 LNHDA, CDR2 SQIVND (reference sequence). CDR3 size: 12 residues. Trimming left V 5 bases short and J 3 bases short, with 5 bases between. The DNA for the CDR3 is TGTGCCAGTAGTGGGGACTACAATGAGCAGTTCTTC. Translating gives CASSGDYNEQFF.

This sequence joins TRBV27 and TRBJ1-1; D is possibly TRBD1 (5 bases). The germline V and J ends were trimmed by 2 bases and 10 bases, with 20 bases remaining between them. This CDR3 is 15 amino acids long. The germline CDR1 and CDR2 sequences are MNHEY and SMNVEV (reference sequence). The DNA of the CDR3 is TGTGCCAGCAGTTTAGGGGGTGGGGCGGGTGGAAGAGCTTTCTTT. Translated, it gives CASSLGGGAGGRAFF.

The chain carries TRBV6-1 and TRBJ2-7; 16 bases are a match to TRBD2. The CDR3 runs 17 residues. V trimming: 2 bases; J trimming: 4 bases; junction bases outside the gene matches: 5. CDR1 MNHNS and CDR2 SASEGT come from the germline V gene. In nucleotides, the CDR3 is TGTGCCAGCAGTGAAACCGGGACTAGCGGGAGGGTATACGAGCAGTACTTC. Amino acid sequence: CASSETGTSGRVYEQYF.

Concerning this clone: Other nucleotide sequences from this sample produce the same CDR3. V and J are TRBV9 and TRBJ2-1; TRBD2 agrees at 7 bases. V dropped 4 bases and J dropped 6; count of bases not matched to a gene: 7. This CDR3 is 14 amino acids long. Per germline, CDR1 SGDLS and CDR2 YYNGEE. CDR3 DNA sequence: TGTGCCAGCAGCCCCGGGGGGACGGGCAATGAGCAGTTCTTC. Protein sequence: CASSPGGTGNEQFF.

V is TRBV27 and J is TRBJ1-5, with D hard to call. In germline, CDR1 is MNHEY, CDR2 SMNVEV (reference sequence). Between the trimmed V and J ends, which lost 0 bases and 7 bases, there was a span of 16 bases. This CDR3 is 16 amino acids long. The CDR3, as DNA: TGTGCCAGCAGTTTATCGAGGGAGCCAGGTGGACAGCCCCAGCATTTT. As protein: CASSLSREPGGQPQHF.

CDR3 in DNA: TGTGCCAGCAGTCGCCGGGTCGGCTACAATGAGCAGTTCTTC. Encoded protein: CASSRRVGYNEQFF. V and J are TRBV28 and TRBJ2-1; D remains ambiguous. V was pared by 5 bases and J by 3 bases, with 11 bases between. CDR1 is MDHEN and CDR2 is SYDVKM in the germline V gene. The CDR3 loop spans 14 amino acids.

V is TRBV7-9 and J is TRBJ1-1; D is ambiguous. This CDR3 is built from 13 residues. Per germline, CDR1 SEHNR and CDR2 FQNEAQ (reference sequence). V shed 5 bases and J shed 3 bases, with 10 bases lying between them. The CDR3 coding sequence is TGTGCCAGCAGCCAGATACTAGACACTGAAGCTTTCTTT. Translation: CASSQILDTEAFF.

V usage is TRBV5-1 and J usage is TRBJ1-1, with D maybe TRBD1 (5 bases). Germline V gives CDR1 SGHRS, CDR2 YFSETQ. The V gene lost 0 bases and the J gene lost 1 base, with 13 bases spanning the gap. The CDR3 is made up of 16 amino acids. In DNA, the CDR3 is TGCGCCAGCAGCTTGGGGAGAAGGGGAGAGAACACTGAAGCTTTCTTT. Its protein product is CASSLGRRGENTEAFF.

The chain links TRBV6-6 to TRBJ2-7, with 9 nucleotides matching TRBD2. The V gene end was trimmed by 6 bases and the J gene end by 4 bases; junction bases not matched to a gene: 7. Germline values: CDR1 MNHNY, CDR2 SVGAGI (reference sequence). There are 14 residues in the CDR3. CDR3 sequence (DNA): TGTGCCAGCAGGGCCGGAGCGGGAGGTTACGAGCAGTACTTC. Encoded protein: CASRAGAGGYEQYF.